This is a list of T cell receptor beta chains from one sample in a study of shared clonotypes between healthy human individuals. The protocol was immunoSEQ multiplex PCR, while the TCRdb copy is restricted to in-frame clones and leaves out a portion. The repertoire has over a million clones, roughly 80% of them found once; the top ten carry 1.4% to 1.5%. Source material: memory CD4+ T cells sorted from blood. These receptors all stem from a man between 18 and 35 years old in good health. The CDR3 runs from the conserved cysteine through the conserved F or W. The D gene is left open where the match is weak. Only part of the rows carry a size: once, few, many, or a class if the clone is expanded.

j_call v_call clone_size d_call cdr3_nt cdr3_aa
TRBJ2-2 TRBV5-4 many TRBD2 TGTGCCAGCAGCTTTGCGGGGAGGGAGTCCGGGGAGCTGTTTTTT CASSFAGRESGELFF
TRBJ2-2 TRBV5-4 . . TGTGCCAGCAGCTCATCTAAATCGAACACCGGGGAGCTGTTTTTT CASSSSKSNTGELFF
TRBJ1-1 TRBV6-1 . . TGTGCCAGCAGCACGCCAGGGGCGAACACTGAAGCTTTCTTT CASSTPGANTEAFF
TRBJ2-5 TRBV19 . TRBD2 TGTGCCAGTAGTATATCGCTAGCGGTCCAAGAGACCCAGTACTTC CASSISLAVQETQYF
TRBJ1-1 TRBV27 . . TGTGCCAGCAGTCCCACCCCCCCGCAGGGGGCTTTCTTT CASSPTPPQGAFF
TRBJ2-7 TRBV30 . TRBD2 TGTGCCTGGACCACGGGGGGAACCTACGAGCAGTACTTC CAWTTGGTYEQYF
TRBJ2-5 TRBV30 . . TGTGCCTGGGGGCCGCAACAAGAGACCCAGTACTTC CAWGPQQETQYF
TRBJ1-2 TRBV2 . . TGTGCCAGCAGTGTGGTACACTATGGCTACACCTTC CASSVVHYGYTF
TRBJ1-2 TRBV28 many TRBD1 TGTGCCAGTCAAATGAACAGGGGCAACTATGGCTACACCTTC CASQMNRGNYGYTF
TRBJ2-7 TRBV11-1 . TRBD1 TGTGCCAGCAGGCGACAGGGGTCTTACGAGCAGTACTTC CASRRQGSYEQYF
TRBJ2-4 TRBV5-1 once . TGCGCCAGCAGCCGCCGGTCGTCGGGGAAGGACCCTCGAGCCAAAAACATTCAGTACTTC CASSRRSSGKDPRAKNIQYF
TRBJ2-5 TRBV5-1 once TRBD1 TGCGCCAGCAGCTTGGGTGGGACAGGGGCAGAGACCCAGTACTTC CASSLGGTGAETQYF
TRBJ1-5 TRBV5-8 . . TGTGCGAGCACACCGTCGACGTATAGCAATCAGCCCCAGCATTTT CASTPSTYSNQPQHF
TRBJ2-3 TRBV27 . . TGTGCCAGCAGGGAAGACACGCAGTATTTT CASREDTQYF
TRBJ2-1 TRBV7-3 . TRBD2 TGTGCCAGCAGCCTCTGGGGTTCGCGGGGGTCCCTCAGCGAGCAGTTCTTC CASSLWGSRGSLSEQFF
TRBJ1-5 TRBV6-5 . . TGTGCCAGCACCCAAGGGGGGAGCAATCAGCCTCAGCATTTT CASTQGGSNQPQHF
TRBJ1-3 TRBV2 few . TGTGCCAGCAGATCCCCCCGAGGGACGGGAAACACCATATATTTT CASRSPRGTGNTIYF
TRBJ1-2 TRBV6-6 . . TGTGCCAGCAGCCACTTCGAGGGGAATGGCTACACCTTC CASSHFEGNGYTF
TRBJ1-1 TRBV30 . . TGTGCCTGGAGTGCCAATATCGGGAGTCCTGAAGCTTTCTTT CAWSANIGSPEAFF
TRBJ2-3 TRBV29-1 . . TGCAGCGTCGGACCGACGACGGGTACGCAGTATTTT CSVGPTTGTQYF
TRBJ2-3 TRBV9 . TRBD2 TGTGCCAGCAGCGTAGGGGGGAGGGCCTCCGGAGATACGCAGTATTTT CASSVGGRASGDTQYF
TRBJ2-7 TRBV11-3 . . TGTGCCAGCAGCTTAGGAGGTACCTCCTACGAGCAGTACTTC CASSLGGTSYEQYF
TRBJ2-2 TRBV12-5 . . TGTGCTAGTGGTTCCTCTATAAATCCCGGGGAGCTGTTTTTT CASGSSINPGELFF
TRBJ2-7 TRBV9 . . TGTGCCAGCAGCGTAGCCCAGACCCCTTACGAGCAGTACTTC CASSVAQTPYEQYF
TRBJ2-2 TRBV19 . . TGTGCCAGTACGCAAAGTGGAGGGCGGGGCACCGGGGAGCTGTTTTTT CASTQSGGRGTGELFF
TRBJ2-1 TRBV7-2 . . TGTGCCAGCAGCGCCGGGACCAACAGCAATGAGCAGTTCTTC CASSAGTNSNEQFF
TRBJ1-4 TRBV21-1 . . TGTGCCAGCAGCATTGACAGAAGGAGAAATGAAAAACTGTTTTTT CASSIDRRRNEKLFF
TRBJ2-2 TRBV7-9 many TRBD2 TGTGCCAGCAGCGGCCTACTAGCGGGAAGCAACACCGGGGAGCTGTTTTTT CASSGLLAGSNTGELFF
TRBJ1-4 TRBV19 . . TGTGCCAGTAGGGGCCCTTCGCCGAATGAAAAACTGTTTTTT CASRGPSPNEKLFF
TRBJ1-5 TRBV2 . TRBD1 TGTGCCAGCAGGACGGGACAGGGCTTTATCAATCAGCCCCAGCATTTT CASRTGQGFINQPQHF
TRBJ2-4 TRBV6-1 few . TGTGCCAGCAGTGAAGCAGCCTTGCAGTACTTC CASSEAALQYF
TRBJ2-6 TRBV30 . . TGTGCCTGGAGTGCGGGACTCGCCTTGGGTGGTGGGGCCAACGTCCTGACTTTC CAWSAGLALGGGANVLTF
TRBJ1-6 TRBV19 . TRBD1 TGTGCCAGTAGTAAGACAGGGGGCACGGCGGGAATGGCCCTCCACTTT CASSKTGGTAGMALHF
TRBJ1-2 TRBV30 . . TGTGCCTGGGAACCCGGTTCTGGATTCGGCTACACCTTC CAWEPGSGFGYTF
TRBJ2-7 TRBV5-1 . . TGCGCCAGCAGCTTGGGGGGCTTGGACAATTACGAGCAGTACTTC CASSLGGLDNYEQYF
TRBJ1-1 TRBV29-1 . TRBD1 TGCAGCGTTCGGACAGGGGTGGCCACTGAAGCTTTCTTT CSVRTGVATEAFF
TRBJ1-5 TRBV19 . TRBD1 TGTGCCAGTTCCGGTCCGGACAGGGTAAAGAGTTATAGCAATCAGCCCCAGCATTTT CASSGPDRVKSYSNQPQHF
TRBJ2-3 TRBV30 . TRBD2 TGTGCCTGGACCGTTAGCGGGGGAGGCACAGATACGCAGTATTTT CAWTVSGGGTDTQYF
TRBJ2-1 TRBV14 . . TGTGCCAGCGGGGCCAACTCCTACAATGAGCAGTTCTTC CASGANSYNEQFF
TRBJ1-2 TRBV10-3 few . TGTGCCATCAGTGAGTCGGTTAACTATGGCTACACCTTC CAISESVNYGYTF
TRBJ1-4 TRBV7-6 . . TGTGCCAGCAGCTCGTTACGAGGGACGGGGGAAAAACTGTTTTTT CASSSLRGTGEKLFF
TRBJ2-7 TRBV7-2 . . TGTGCCAGCAGTCTGACTAGGTACGAGCAGTACTTC CASSLTRYEQYF
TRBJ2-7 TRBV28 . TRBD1 TGTGCCAGCAGTTTATGGAGACAGGGGATAGACGAGCAGTACTTC CASSLWRQGIDEQYF
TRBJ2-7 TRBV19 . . TGTGCCAGTAGTCCCCGAGAGCTACCCTACGAGCAGTACTTC CASSPRELPYEQYF
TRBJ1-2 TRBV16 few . TGTGCCAGCAGCCTTCCGGGACAAAACTATGGCTACACCTTC CASSLPGQNYGYTF
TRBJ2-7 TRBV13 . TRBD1 TGTGCCAGCAGCTTTCGGGGACAGGGTGCGACCCAGCAGTACTTC CASSFRGQGATQQYF
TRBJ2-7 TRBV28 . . TGTGCCAGCAGTTCACCCAGCTTCCTCGGGGACGAGCAGTACTTC CASSSPSFLGDEQYF